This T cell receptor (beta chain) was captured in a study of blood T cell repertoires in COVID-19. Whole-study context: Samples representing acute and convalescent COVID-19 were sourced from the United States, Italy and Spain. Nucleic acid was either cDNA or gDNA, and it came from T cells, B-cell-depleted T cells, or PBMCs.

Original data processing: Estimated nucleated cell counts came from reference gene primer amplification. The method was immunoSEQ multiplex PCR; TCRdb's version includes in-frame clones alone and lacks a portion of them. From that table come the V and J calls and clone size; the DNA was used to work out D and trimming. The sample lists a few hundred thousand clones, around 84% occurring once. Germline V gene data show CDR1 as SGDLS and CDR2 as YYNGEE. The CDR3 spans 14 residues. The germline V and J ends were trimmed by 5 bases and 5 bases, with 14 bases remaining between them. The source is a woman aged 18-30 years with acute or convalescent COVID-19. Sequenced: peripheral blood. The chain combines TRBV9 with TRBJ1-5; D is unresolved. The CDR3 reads CASSYSGSHQPQHF. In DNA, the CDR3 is TGTGCCAGCAGTTATAGCGGCAGTCATCAGCCCCAGCATTTT.